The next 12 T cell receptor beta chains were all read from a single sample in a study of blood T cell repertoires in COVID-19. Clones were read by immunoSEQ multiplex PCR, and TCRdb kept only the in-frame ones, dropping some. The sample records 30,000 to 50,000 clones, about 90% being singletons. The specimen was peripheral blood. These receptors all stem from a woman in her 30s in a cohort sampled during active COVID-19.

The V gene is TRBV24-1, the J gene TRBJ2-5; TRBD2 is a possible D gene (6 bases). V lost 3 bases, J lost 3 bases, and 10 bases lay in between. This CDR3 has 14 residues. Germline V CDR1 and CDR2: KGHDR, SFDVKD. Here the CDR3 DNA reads TGTGCCACCAGTGATGTAGCGGAGAAAGAGACCCAGTACTTC. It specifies CATSDVAEKETQYF.

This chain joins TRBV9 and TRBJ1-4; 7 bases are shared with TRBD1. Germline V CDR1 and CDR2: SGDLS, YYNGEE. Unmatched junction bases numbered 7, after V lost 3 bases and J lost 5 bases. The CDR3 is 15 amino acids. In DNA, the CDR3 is TGTGCCAGCAGCGCCTCCGGGACAGACAATGAAAAACTGTTTTTT. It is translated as CASSASGTDNEKLFF. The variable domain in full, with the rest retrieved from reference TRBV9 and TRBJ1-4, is DSGVTQTPKHLITATGQRVTLRCSPRSGDLSVYWYQQSLDQGLQFLIQYYNGEERAKGNILERFSAQQFPDLHSELNLSSLELGDSALYFCASSASGTDNEKLFFGSGTQLSVL.

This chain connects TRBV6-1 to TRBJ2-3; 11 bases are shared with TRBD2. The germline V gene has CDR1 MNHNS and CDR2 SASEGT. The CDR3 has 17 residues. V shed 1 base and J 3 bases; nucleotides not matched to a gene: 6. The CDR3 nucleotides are TGTGCCAGCAGTGAAGAGGTAGCGGGAGGGCCGACAGATACGCAGTATTTT. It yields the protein CASSEEVAGGPTDTQYF.

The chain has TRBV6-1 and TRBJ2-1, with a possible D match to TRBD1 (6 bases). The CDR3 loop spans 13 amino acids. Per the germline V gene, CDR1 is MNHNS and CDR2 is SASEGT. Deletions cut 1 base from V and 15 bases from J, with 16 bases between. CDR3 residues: CASSEVQGPLWFF. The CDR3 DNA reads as TGTGCCAGCAGTGAAGTACAGGGCCCCCTGTGGTTCTTC.

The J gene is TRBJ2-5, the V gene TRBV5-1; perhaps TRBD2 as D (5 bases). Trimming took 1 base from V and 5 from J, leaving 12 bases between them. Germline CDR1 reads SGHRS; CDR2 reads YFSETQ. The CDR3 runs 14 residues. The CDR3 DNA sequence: TGCGCCAGCAGCTTGCTCGGGGATGTTGAGACCCAGTACTTC. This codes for CASSLLGDVETQYF.

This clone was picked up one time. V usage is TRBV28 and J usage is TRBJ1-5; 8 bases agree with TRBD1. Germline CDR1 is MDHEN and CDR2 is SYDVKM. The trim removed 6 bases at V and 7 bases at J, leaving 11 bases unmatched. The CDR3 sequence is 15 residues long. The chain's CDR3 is CASRTRQGRGQPQHF. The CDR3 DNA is TGTGCCAGCAGAACCCGACAGGGGCGAGGACAGCCCCAGCATTTT.

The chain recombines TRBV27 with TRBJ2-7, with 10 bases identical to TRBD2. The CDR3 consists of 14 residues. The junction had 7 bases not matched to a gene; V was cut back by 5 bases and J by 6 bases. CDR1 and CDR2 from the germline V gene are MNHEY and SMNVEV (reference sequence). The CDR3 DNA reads TGTGCCAGCAGTGTAGCGGGAGGAATAGGCGAGCAGTACTTC. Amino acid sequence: CASSVAGGIGEQYF.

Here the CDR3 DNA reads TGTGCCAGCAGCTGGGCGTTCATGGGGGAGCTGTTTTTT. Protein sequence: CASSWAFMGELFF. The chain carries TRBV7-9 and TRBJ2-2; no firm D call. The CDR3 runs 13 residues. The V end was cut by 4 bases, the J end by 8 bases, with 11 bases between. Germline V lookup: CDR1 SEHNR, CDR2 FQNEAQ (reference sequence).

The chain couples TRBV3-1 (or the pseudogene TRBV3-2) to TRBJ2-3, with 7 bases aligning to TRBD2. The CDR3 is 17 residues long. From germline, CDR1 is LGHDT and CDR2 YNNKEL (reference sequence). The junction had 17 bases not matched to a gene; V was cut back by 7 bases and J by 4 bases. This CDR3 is CASILQKRDQEADTQYF. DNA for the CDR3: TGTGCCAGCATCCTGCAAAAGCGGGACCAAGAGGCAGATACGCAGTATTTT.

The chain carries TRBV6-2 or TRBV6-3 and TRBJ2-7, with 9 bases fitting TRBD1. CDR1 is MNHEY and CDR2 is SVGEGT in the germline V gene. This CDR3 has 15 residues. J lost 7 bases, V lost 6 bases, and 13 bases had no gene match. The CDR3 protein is CASSPVIQGAGEQYF. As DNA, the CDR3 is TGTGCCAGCAGCCCGGTCATACAGGGGGCTGGAGAGCAGTACTTC.

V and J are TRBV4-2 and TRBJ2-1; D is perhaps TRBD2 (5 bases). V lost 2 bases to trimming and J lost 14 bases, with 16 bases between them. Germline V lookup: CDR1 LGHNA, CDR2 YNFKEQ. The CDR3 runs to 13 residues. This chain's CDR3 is CASSQPGVPSEFF. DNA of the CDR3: TGTGCCAGCAGCCAACCCGGGGTCCCATCGGAGTTCTTC.

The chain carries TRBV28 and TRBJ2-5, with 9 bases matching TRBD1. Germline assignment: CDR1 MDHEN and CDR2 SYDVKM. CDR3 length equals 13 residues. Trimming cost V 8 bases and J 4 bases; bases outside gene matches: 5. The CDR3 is CASSRTGVETQYF. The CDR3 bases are TGTGCCAGCTCCCGGACAGGGGTAGAGACCCAGTACTTC.